Described below is a single T cell receptor (beta chain) sequence and its context. Its cognate antigen is unknown. Time point reported: newly diagnosed GD, antithyroid drugs for less than 3 months. The TCR library used RNA extracted from PBMCs. Patients met American Thyroid Association criteria for Graves' disease. From an endocrinology department in Xi'an, China, came the patients. This record belongs to a study of regulatory T cells in long-lasting Graves disease. Study observations and caveats: Peripheral blood was the sole material, not thyroid tissue.

V lost 6 bases to trimming and J lost 2 bases; unmatched junction nucleotides: 2. Looked up from germline, CDR1 is MDHEN and CDR2 is SYDVKM. There are 13 residues in the CDR3. Both iRepertoire HTBI primers and Arm-PCR of CDR3 regions were used to build the TCR beta libraries. TCRdb passed the multiplex PCR reads through MiXCR, listing each CDR3 protein once. Here the sample spans about 450,000 distinct CDR3 sequences, over 15% being singletons. This sample was shared with a second study, whose subject was T cells in Graves' hyperthyroidism and ophthalmopathy. That study adds: The TCR CDR3 first-round RT-PCR relied on the HTBI primer set.

The source of this sequence is a woman in her twenties or thirties with Graves disease. J is TRBJ2-7 and V is TRBV28; 9 bases map to TRBD1. Sample: peripheral blood mononuclear cells (PBMCs), taken at new diagnosis, from a patient treated with antithyroid drugs. CDR3 protein: CASRDRGAYEQYF. The CDR3 nucleotides read TGTGCCAGCAGAGACAGGGGGGCCTACGAGCAGTACTTC.